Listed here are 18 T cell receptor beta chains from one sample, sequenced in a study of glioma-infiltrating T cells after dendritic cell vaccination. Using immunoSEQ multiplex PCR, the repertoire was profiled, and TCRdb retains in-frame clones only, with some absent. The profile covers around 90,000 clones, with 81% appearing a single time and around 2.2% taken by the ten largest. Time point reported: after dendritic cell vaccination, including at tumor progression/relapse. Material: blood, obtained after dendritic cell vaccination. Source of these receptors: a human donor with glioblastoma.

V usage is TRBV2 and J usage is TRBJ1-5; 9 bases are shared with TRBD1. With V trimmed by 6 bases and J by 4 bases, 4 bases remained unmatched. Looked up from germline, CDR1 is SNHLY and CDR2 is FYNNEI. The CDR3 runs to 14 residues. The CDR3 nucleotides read TGTGCCAGCAGAACCGGGACAGGGAATCAGCCCCAGCATTTT. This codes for CASRTGTGNQPQHF.

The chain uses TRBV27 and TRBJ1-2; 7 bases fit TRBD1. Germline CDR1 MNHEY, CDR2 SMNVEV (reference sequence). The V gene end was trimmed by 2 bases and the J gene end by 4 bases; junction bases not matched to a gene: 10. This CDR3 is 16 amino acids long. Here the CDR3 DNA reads TGTGCCAGCAGTTTAATGCCCGGGACAGCATCCTATGGCTACACCTTC. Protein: CASSLMPGTASYGYTF.

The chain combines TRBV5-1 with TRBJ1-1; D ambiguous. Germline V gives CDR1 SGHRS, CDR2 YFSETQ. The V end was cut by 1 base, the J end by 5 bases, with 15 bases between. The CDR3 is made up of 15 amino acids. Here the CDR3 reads CASSLIGSGSTEAFF. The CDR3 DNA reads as TGCGCCAGCAGCTTGATAGGTTCAGGATCGACTGAAGCTTTCTTT.

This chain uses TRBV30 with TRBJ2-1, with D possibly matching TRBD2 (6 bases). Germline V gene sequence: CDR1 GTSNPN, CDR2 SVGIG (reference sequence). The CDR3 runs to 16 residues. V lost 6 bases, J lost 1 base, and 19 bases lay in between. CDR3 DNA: TGTGCCTGCCCCGAGACGGGACTGGGATCCTACAATGAGCAGTTCTTC. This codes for CACPETGLGSYNEQFF.

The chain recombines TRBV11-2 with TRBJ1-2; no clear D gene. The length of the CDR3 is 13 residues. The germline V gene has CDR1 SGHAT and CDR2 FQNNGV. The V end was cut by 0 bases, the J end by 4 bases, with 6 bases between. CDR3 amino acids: CASSLDLSYGYTF. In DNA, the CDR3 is TGTGCCAGCAGCTTAGACCTCTCCTATGGCTACACCTTC.

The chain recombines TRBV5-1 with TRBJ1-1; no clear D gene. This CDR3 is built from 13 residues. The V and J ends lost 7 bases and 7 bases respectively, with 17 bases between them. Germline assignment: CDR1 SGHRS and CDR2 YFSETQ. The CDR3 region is CASAGVRGSEAFF. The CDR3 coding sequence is TGCGCCAGCGCCGGGGTCCGAGGGAGTGAAGCTTTCTTT.

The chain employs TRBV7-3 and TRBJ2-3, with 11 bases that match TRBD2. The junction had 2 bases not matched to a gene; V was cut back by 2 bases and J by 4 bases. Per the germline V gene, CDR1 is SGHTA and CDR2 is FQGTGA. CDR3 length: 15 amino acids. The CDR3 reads CASSLLAGGADTQYF. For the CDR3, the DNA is TGTGCCAGCAGCTTACTAGCGGGAGGAGCAGATACGCAGTATTTT.

The CDR3 here is CASSPNGQGAFHEQYF. CDR3 bases: TGTGCCAGCTCACCTAATGGGCAGGGGGCTTTCCACGAGCAGTACTTC. This chain uses TRBV18 with TRBJ2-7, with 8 positions matching TRBD1. The CDR3 length is 16 residues. The V gene end was trimmed by 3 bases and the J gene end by 5 bases; junction bases not matched to a gene: 12. Germline V gene data show CDR1 as KGHSH and CDR2 as LQKENI.

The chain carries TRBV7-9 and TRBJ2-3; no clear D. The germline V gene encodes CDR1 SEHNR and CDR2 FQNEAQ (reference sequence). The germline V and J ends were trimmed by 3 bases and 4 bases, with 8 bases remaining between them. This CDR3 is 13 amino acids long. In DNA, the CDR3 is TGTGCCAGCAGCTTGGGCCCCCCAGATACGCAGTATTTT. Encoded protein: CASSLGPPDTQYF.

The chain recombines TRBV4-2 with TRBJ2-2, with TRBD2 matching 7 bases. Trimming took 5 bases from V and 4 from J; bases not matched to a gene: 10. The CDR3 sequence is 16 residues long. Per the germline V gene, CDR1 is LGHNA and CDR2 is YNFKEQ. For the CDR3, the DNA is TGTGCCAGCAGCGAACGAACCGGGACTATCACCGGGGAGCTGTTTTTT. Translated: CASSERTGTITGELFF.

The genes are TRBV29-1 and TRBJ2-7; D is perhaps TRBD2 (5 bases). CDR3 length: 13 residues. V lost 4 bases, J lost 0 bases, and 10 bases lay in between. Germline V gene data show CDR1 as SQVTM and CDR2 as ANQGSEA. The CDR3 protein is CSVVLGSSYEQYV. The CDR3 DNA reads TGCAGCGTTGTGTTGGGGAGCTCCTACGAGCAGTACGTC.

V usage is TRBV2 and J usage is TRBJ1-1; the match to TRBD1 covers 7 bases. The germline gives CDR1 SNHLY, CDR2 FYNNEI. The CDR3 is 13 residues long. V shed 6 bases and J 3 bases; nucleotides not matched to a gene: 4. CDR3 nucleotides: TGTGCCAGCAGGCGACAGGGAGACACTGAAGCTTTCTTT. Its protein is CASRRQGDTEAFF.

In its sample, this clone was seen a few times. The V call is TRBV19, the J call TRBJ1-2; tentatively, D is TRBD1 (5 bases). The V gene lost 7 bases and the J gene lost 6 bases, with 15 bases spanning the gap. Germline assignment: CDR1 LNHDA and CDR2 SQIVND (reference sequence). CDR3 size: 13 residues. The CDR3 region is CASTRTGGDGYTF. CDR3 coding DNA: TGTGCCAGTACTCGGACGGGGGGTGATGGCTACACCTTC.

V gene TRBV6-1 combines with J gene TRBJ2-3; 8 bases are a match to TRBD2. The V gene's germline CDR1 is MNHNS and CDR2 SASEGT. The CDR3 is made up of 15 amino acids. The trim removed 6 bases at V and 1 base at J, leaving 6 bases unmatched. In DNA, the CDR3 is TGTGCCAGCAGAAGTAGCGGGGAAGGCACAGATACGCAGTATTTT. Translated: CASRSSGEGTDTQYF.

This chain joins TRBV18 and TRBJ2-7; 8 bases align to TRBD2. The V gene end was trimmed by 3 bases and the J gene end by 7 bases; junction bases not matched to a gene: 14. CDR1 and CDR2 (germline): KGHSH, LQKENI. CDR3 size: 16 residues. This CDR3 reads CASSPSAGAFPGEQYV. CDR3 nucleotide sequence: TGTGCCAGCTCACCCTCAGCGGGAGCTTTCCCAGGGGAGCAGTACGTC.

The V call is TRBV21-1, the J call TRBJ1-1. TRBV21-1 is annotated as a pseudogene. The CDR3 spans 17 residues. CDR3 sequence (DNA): TGTGCCAGCACCGCCCCACGAGTAGAAAGCCTGAACACTGAAGCTTTCTTT. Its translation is CASTAPRVESLNTEAFF.

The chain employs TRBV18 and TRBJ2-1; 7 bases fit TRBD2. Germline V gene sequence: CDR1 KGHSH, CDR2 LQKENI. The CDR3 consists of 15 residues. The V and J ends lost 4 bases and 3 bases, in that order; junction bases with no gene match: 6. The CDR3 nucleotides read TGTGCCAGCTCACGACGGACTAGTTTCTACAATGAGCAGTTCTTC. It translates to CASSRRTSFYNEQFF.

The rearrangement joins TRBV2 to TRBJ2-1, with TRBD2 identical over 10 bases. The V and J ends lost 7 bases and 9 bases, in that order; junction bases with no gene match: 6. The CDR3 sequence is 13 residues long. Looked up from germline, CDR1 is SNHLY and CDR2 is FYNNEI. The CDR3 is CASKPSGSPEQFF. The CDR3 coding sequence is TGTGCCAGCAAGCCTAGCGGGAGCCCTGAGCAGTTCTTC.